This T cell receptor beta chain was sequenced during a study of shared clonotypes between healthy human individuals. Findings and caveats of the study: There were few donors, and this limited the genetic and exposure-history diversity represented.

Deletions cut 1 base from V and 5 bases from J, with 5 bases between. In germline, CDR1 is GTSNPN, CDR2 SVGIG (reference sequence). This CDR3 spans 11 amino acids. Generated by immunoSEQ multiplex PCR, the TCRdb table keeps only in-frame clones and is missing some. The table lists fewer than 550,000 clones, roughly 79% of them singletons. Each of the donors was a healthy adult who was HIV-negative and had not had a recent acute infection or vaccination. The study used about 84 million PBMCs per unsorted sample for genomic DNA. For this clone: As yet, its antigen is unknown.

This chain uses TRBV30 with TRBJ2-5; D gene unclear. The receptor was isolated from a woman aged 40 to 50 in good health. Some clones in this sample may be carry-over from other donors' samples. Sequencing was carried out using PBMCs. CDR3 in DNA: TGTGCCTGGAGTGGGTTGGAGACCCAGTACTTC. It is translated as CAWSGLETQYF.